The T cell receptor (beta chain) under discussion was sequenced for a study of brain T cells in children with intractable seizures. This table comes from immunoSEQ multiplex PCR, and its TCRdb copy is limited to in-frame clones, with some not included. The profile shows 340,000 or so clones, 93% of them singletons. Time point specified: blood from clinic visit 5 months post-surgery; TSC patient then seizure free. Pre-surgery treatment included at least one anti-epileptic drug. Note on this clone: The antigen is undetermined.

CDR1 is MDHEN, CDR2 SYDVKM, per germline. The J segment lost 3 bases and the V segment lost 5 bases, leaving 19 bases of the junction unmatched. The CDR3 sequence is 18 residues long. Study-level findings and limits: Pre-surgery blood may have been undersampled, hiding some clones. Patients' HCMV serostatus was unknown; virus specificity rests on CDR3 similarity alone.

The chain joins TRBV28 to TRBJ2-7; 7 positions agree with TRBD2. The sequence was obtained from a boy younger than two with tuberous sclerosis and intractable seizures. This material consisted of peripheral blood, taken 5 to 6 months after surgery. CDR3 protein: CASSTWVHAGALGYEQYF. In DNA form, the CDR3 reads TGTGCCAGCAGTACGTGGGTCCACGCGGGAGCCTTGGGCTACGAGCAGTACTTC.